This T cell receptor beta chain comes out of a study of blood T cell repertoires in COVID-19. Study-wide background: Samples taken during acute and convalescent COVID-19 were collected in the United States, Italy and Spain.

One Seattle source followed patients from active infection through their disease course. Authors' data handling: Cell counts per sample came from amplifying reference gene primers. Generated by immunoSEQ multiplex PCR, the TCRdb table keeps only in-frame clones and is missing some. The DNA gave D and trimming, while V, J and clone size come from that table. This sample carries about 280,000 clones, 88% of them seen once, and the ten largest clones take 11%. The junction had 16 bases not matched to a gene; V was cut back by 5 bases and J by 4 bases. CDR1 is SNHLY, CDR2 FYNNEI, per germline. The CDR3 covers 17 residues.

The sample consisted of peripheral blood. V is TRBV2 and J is TRBJ1-1, with 7 bases aligning to TRBD1. The TCR originated in a woman in her twenties or thirties with COVID-19, enrolled during active disease. CDR3 DNA: TGTGCCAGCAGTTGGGGTAGAAGGGGGCAAATGGTCACTGAAGCTTTCTTT. Encoded protein: CASSWGRRGQMVTEAFF.